This entry lists 2 T cell receptor beta chains sequenced from one sample in a study of cytomegalovirus exposure and HLA in healthy donors. Amplification used 60 Vbeta primers and 13 Jbeta primers. The assay was immunoSEQ multiplex PCR, and TCRdb's table has in-frame clones only and misses some. In the table there are some 110,000 clones, 77% of which are singletons. The sequenced sample was PBMCs. The receptor set was obtained from a woman in her thirties or forties in good health and CMV-seropositive.

The chain uses TRBV5-1 and TRBJ2-7, with 8 bases that match TRBD1. The CDR3 is 14 residues long. V trimming: 4 bases; J trimming: 2 bases; junction bases outside the gene matches: 5. Per germline, CDR1 SGHRS and CDR2 YFSETQ. The CDR3 DNA sequence: TGCGCCAGCAGCACGGGACAGGTCACCTACGAGCAGTACTTC. It encodes CASSTGQVTYEQYF.

The V call is TRBV30, the J call TRBJ1-1, with 7 bases aligning to TRBD1. V lost 7 bases and J lost 1; bases outside the gene matches: 3. CDR3 length: 12 amino acids. Germline assignment: CDR1 GTSNPN and CDR2 SVGIG (reference sequence). This chain's CDR3 is CALSGGNTEAFF. DNA of the CDR3: TGTGCCTTGTCAGGGGGGAACACTGAAGCTTTCTTT.